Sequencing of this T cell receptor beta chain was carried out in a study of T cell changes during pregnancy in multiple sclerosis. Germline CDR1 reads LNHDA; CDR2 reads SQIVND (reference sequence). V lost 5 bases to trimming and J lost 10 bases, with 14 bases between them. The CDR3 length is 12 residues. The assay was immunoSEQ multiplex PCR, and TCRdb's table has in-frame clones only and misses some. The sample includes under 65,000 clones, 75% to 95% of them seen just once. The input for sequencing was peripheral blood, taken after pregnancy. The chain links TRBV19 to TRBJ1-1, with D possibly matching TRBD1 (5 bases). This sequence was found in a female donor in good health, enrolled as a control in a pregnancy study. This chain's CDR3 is CASSFQATGAFF. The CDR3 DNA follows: TGTGCCAGTAGTTTTCAGGCTACAGGAGCTTTCTTT.